The 27 T cell receptor beta chains given below trace back to one sample, sequenced in a study of OX40 agonist ivuxolimab in advanced cancers. Some clones are missing from TCRdb's copy, which holds only in-frame ones; the method was immunoSEQ multiplex PCR. The sample consists of over 80,000 clones, about nine tenths of them appearing once. The sequenced sample was CD4+ or CD8+ T cells sorted from blood, obtained in a trial of the OX40 agonist ivuxolimab. Source of these receptors: an adult with an advanced solid tumor such as melanoma, head and neck, liver or kidney cancer.

This clone was picked up one time. V usage is TRBV28 and J usage is TRBJ2-1, with 8 positions matching TRBD2. Germline-derived CDR1 and CDR2 are MDHEN and SYDVKM. This CDR3 is built from 12 residues. J was trimmed by 8 bases and V by 3 bases; bases with no gene match: 0. The CDR3: CASSLRGDEQFF. The CDR3 DNA reads TGTGCCAGCAGTTTGCGGGGGGATGAGCAGTTCTTC.

This chain joins TRBV28 and TRBJ1-5; TRBD1 agrees at 8 bases. Germline lookup yields CDR1 MDHEN and CDR2 SYDVKM. Trimming at V came to 5 bases and at J to 7 bases, leaving 10 bases not matched to a gene. The CDR3 loop spans 15 amino acids. The CDR3 DNA follows: TGTGCCAGCAGTCCGCCGCCGACAGGGGCCCAGCCCCAGCATTTT. This translates into CASSPPPTGAQPQHF.

The chain employs TRBV4-1 and TRBJ2-7; weak D call: TRBD2 (6 bases). Trimming removed 4 bases from V and 0 bases from J, with 19 bases in between. The germline V gene encodes CDR1 MGHRA and CDR2 YSYEKL. This CDR3 has 17 residues. The CDR3 region has the DNA TGCGCCAGCAGCCCCCGGAGGGGAGGCCATTACTCCTACGAGCAGTACTTC. It yields the protein CASSPRRGGHYSYEQYF.

The CDR3 reads CASSLGTGGSQPQHF. The CDR3 region has the DNA TGCGCCAGCAGCTTGGGGACAGGGGGGAGTCAGCCCCAGCATTTT. The V and J genes are TRBV5-1 and TRBJ1-5; 10 bases are a match to TRBD1. This CDR3 contains 15 residues. The J segment lost 6 bases and the V segment lost 0 bases, leaving 3 bases of the junction unmatched. Looked up from germline, CDR1 is SGHRS and CDR2 is YFSETQ. Based on the CDR3 plus reference TRBV5-1 and TRBJ1-5, the full variable domain is KAGVTQTPRYLIKTRGQQVTLSCSPISGHRSVSWYQQTPGQGLQFLFEYFSETQRNKGNFPGRFSGRQFSNSRSEMNVSTLELGDSALYLCASSLGTGGSQPQHFGDGTRLSIL.

The chain uses TRBV6-5 and TRBJ2-2; the match to TRBD1 covers 8 bases. CDR1 and CDR2 (germline): MNHEY, SVGAGI. With 6 bases clipped from V and 7 bases from J, the junction kept 7 bases outside the gene matches. The CDR3 totals 14 residues. The DNA of the CDR3 is TGTGCCAGCAGGAAGGACAGGGATCACGGGGAGCTGTTTTTT. Amino acids: CASRKDRDHGELFF.

The J gene is TRBJ1-2, the V gene TRBV10-3, with 10 bases lining up with TRBD1. This CDR3 is 14 amino acids long. With V trimmed by 3 bases and J by 4 bases, 2 bases remained unmatched. Per germline, CDR1 ENHRY and CDR2 SYGVKD. The CDR3 protein is CAISEGTGVYGYTF. Here the CDR3 DNA reads TGTGCCATCAGTGAAGGGACAGGGGTCTATGGCTACACCTTC.

The J gene is TRBJ2-2, the V gene TRBV27; D not resolved. The CDR3 extends over 18 amino acids. CDR1 MNHEY and CDR2 SMNVEV come from the germline V gene (reference sequence). V shed 2 bases and J shed 0 bases, with 16 bases lying between them. The CDR3 DNA reads as TGTGCCAGCAGTTTACGGTTTACCACGGACGCGAACACCGGGGAGCTGTTTTTT. Translated: CASSLRFTTDANTGELFF.

The V and J genes are TRBV6-1 and TRBJ2-7; D unresolved. Germline V gene lookup returns CDR1 MNHNS and CDR2 SASEGT. This CDR3 contains 14 residues. Trimming cost V 0 bases and J 1 base, with 7 bases left between them. This CDR3 is CASSEAQWSYEQYF. CDR3 sequence (DNA): TGTGCCAGCAGTGAAGCGCAGTGGTCCTACGAGCAGTACTTC.

The genes are TRBV7-2 and TRBJ2-2, with D unresolved. V lost 2 bases and J lost 0, with 10 bases in between. From germline, CDR1 is SGHTA and CDR2 FQGNSA. This CDR3 contains 16 residues. In DNA, the CDR3 is TGTGCCAGCAGCTTAAGGCAGTCCGCGAACACCGGGGAGCTGTTTTTT. It encodes CASSLRQSANTGELFF. The full variable domain, with the rest looked up from reference TRBV7-2 and TRBJ2-2, is GAGVSQSPSNKVTEKGKDVELRCDPISGHTALYWYRQSLGQGLEFLIYFQGNSAPDKSGLPSDRFSAERTGGSVSTLTIQRTQQEDSAVYLCASSLRQSANTGELFFGEGSRLTVL.

The chain uses TRBV6-5 and TRBJ2-5; D is perhaps TRBD2 (5 bases). The ends were cut back, 4 bases at V and 3 bases at J, with 15 bases in the middle. Germline V gene lookup returns CDR1 MNHEY and CDR2 SVGAGI. The CDR3 consists of 15 residues. The CDR3 here is CASSFLSAGEETQYF. CDR3 DNA sequence: TGTGCCAGCAGTTTTCTTTCCGCGGGTGAAGAGACCCAGTACTTC.

V is TRBV5-1 and J is TRBJ1-1, with D hard to call. The length of the CDR3 is 13 residues. CDR1 is SGHRS and CDR2 is YFSETQ in the germline V gene. The V gene lost 0 bases and the J gene lost 3 bases, with 6 bases spanning the gap. The CDR3 bases are TGCGCCAGCAGCTTGGTTGCGGACACTGAAGCTTTCTTT. It translates to CASSLVADTEAFF. The entire variable domain, with the rest obtained from reference TRBV5-1 and TRBJ1-1, is as follows: KAGVTQTPRYLIKTRGQQVTLSCSPISGHRSVSWYQQTPGQGLQFLFEYFSETQRNKGNFPGRFSGRQFSNSRSEMNVSTLELGDSALYLCASSLVADTEAFFGQGTRLTVV.

This chain links TRBV7-2 with TRBJ1-5; maybe TRBD1 (6 bases). V lost 5 bases and J lost 3, with 11 bases in between. Looked up from germline, CDR1 is SGHTA and CDR2 is FQGNSA. The CDR3 totals 14 residues. In nucleotides, the CDR3 is TGTGCCAGCAGCCCCAGGGGCTCCAATCAGCCCCAGCATTTT. This gives the protein CASSPRGSNQPQHF.

The genes are TRBV19 and TRBJ1-2; TRBD1 matches at 9 bases. J was trimmed by 2 bases and V by 7 bases; bases with no gene match: 5. The CDR3 spans 14 residues. The germline V gene has CDR1 LNHDA and CDR2 SQIVND (reference sequence). CDR3 DNA: TGTGCCAGTACCTCGACAGGGGGAAACTATGGCTACACCTTC. This encodes CASTSTGGNYGYTF.

A word on this clone: Other nucleotide sequences from this sample produce the same CDR3. The chain recombines TRBV7-9 with TRBJ1-6; TRBD1 matches 8 bases. Trimming took 2 bases from V and 7 from J; bases not matched to a gene: 1. This CDR3 comprises 14 residues. Germline V gives CDR1 SEHNR, CDR2 FQNEAQ (reference sequence). The CDR3 loop reads CASSLQGANSPLHF. As DNA, the CDR3 is TGTGCCAGCAGCTTACAGGGGGCGAATTCACCCCTCCACTTT.

This clone was found once. The gene calls are TRBV19 and TRBJ1-1; no clear D. The CDR3 is 12 residues long. From germline, CDR1 is LNHDA and CDR2 SQIVND (reference sequence). Between the trimmed V and J ends, which lost 9 bases and 4 bases, there was a span of 12 bases. The CDR3 coding sequence is TGTGCCAGCTCGGGCCCGAGCACTGAAGCTTTCTTT. It translates to CASSGPSTEAFF.

This clone showed up just a few times. The gene calls are TRBV30 and TRBJ1-1; D gene uncertain. The CDR3 is 13 residues long. The V end was cut by 0 bases, the J end by 7 bases, with 12 bases between. Germline loops: CDR1 GTSNPN, CDR2 SVGIG (reference sequence). The CDR3 sequence is CAWSVNSGIEAFF. CDR3 coding DNA: TGTGCCTGGAGTGTAAATTCCGGGATTGAAGCTTTCTTT.

This CDR3 reads CASSLVWGGTQYF. Written as DNA, the CDR3 is TGTGCCAGCAGCTTAGTATGGGGGGGGACCCAGTACTTC. This chain joins TRBV7-8 and TRBJ2-5; 7 bases line up with TRBD2. Germline CDR1 SGHVS, CDR2 FQNEAQ. The CDR3 extends over 13 amino acids. V gave up 1 base and J gave up 7 bases; unmatched junction bases: 3.

The chain joins TRBV28 to TRBJ1-5; a possible D gene is TRBD1 (5 bases). With 4 bases removed from V and 4 bases from J, the gap between germline ends came to 8 bases. The CDR3 sequence is 13 residues long. CDR1 and CDR2 (germline): MDHEN, SYDVKM. CDR3 protein: CASSWGANQPQHF. The CDR3 DNA is TGTGCCAGCAGTTGGGGCGCTAATCAGCCCCAGCATTTT.

This clone came up a few times. The V gene is TRBV7-9, the J gene TRBJ1-2, with D perhaps TRBD1 (5 bases). Per the germline V gene, CDR1 is SEHNR and CDR2 is FQNEAQ (reference sequence). V was pared by 2 bases and J by 6 bases, with 10 bases between. The CDR3 is 13 amino acids. The CDR3 loop is CASSLTRADGYTF. The CDR3 DNA sequence: TGTGCCAGCAGCTTAACCAGGGCGGATGGCTACACCTTC.

The chain combines TRBV7-9 with TRBJ1-1, with D possibly TRBD1 on 5 matching bases. The CDR3 spans 15 residues. V was trimmed by 1 base and J by 4 bases, leaving 13 bases between them. Germline V gene lookup returns CDR1 SEHNR and CDR2 FQNEAQ (reference sequence). The CDR3 is CASSLGAGPGTEAFF. The DNA of the CDR3 is TGTGCCAGCAGCTTAGGGGCAGGGCCGGGCACTGAAGCTTTCTTT.

This chain uses TRBV2 with TRBJ1-6; D unclear. Per germline, CDR1 SNHLY and CDR2 FYNNEI. Deletions cut 6 bases from V and 6 bases from J, with 12 bases between. The length of the CDR3 is 14 residues. In DNA, the CDR3 is TGTGCCAGCAGGGGCACGGGTCCTAATTCACCCCTCCACTTT. Its protein is CASRGTGPNSPLHF.

The rearrangement joins TRBV4-3 to TRBJ2-5, with 12 bases that match TRBD2. This CDR3 spans 16 amino acids. Germline trimming cut 1 base from V and 3 bases from J; bases unmatched to any gene: 3. Germline loops: CDR1 LGHNA, CDR2 YSLEER. The CDR3 bases are TGCGCCAGCAGCCAAGCCCTAGCGGGGGGGGAAGAGACCCAGTACTTC. Its translation: CASSQALAGGEETQYF.

This chain uses TRBV4-2 with TRBJ1-2; perhaps TRBD1 as D (5 bases). CDR3 size: 16 residues. Germline CDR1 and CDR2: LGHNA and YNFKEQ. The ends were cut back, 0 bases at V and 8 bases at J, with 19 bases in the middle. The CDR3 DNA sequence: TGTGCCAGCAGCCAAGATAAGTCTGAGGGCCCAGGGGGCTACACCTTC. This encodes CASSQDKSEGPGGYTF.

This clone was recorded once. The chain recombines TRBV28 with TRBJ1-2; D not resolved. The CDR3 extends over 11 amino acids. Germline CDR1 reads MDHEN; CDR2 reads SYDVKM. Trimming shortened V by 2 bases and J by 3 bases, and 1 base separated the two germline ends. CDR3 DNA sequence: TGTGCCAGCAGTTTAGACTATGGCTACACCTTC. It translates to CASSLDYGYTF.

J is TRBJ2-1 and V is TRBV9; no definite D call. The V end was cut by 4 bases, the J end by 0 bases, with 8 bases between. CDR1 and CDR2 (germline): SGDLS, YYNGEE. The CDR3 has 14 residues. This CDR3 reads CASSFGSSYNEQFF. The CDR3 DNA reads TGTGCCAGCAGCTTTGGTAGCTCCTACAATGAGCAGTTCTTC.

The rearrangement joins TRBV4-3 to TRBJ2-7, with 8 bases fitting TRBD2. With V trimmed by 0 bases and J by 3 bases, 4 bases remained unmatched. This CDR3 has 15 residues. The germline V gene encodes CDR1 LGHNA and CDR2 YSLEER. CDR3: CASSQDGTRYYEQYF. In nucleotides, the CDR3 is TGCGCCAGCAGCCAAGACGGGACTAGATACTACGAGCAGTACTTC.

This chain connects TRBV7-8 to TRBJ2-5; perhaps D is TRBD1 or TRBD2 (5 bases each). The V end was cut by 3 bases, the J end by 1 base, with 9 bases between. This CDR3 region has 14 residues. Germline V gene sequence: CDR1 SGHVS, CDR2 FQNEAQ. The CDR3 bases are TGTGCCAGCAGCTTCGGGGCCCTCCAAGAGACCCAGTACTTC. It codes for CASSFGALQETQYF.